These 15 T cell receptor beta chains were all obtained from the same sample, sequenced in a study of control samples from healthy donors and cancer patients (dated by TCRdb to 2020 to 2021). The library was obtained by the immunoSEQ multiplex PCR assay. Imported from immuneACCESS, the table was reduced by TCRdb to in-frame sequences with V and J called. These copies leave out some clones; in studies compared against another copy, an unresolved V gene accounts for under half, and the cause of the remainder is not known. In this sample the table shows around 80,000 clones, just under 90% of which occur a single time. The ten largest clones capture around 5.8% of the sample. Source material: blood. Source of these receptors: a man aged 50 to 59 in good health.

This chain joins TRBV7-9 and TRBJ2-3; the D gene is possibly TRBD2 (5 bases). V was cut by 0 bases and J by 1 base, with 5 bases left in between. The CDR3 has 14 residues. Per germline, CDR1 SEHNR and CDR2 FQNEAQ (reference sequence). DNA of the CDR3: TGTGCCAGCAGCTTAGCGCGGGGCACAGATACGCAGTATTTT. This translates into CASSLARGTDTQYF.

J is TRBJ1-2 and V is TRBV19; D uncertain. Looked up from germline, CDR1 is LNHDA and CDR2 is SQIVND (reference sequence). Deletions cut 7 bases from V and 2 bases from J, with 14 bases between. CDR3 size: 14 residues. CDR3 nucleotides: TGTGCCAGTACCTCCTGGAACAGCAACTATGGCTACACCTTC. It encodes CASTSWNSNYGYTF.

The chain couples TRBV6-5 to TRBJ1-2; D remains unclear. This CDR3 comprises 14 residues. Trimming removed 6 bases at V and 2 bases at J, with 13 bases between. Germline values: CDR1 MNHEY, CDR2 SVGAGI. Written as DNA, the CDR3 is TGTGCCAGCAGCCCAGCCCCGGCGAACTATGGCTACACCTTC. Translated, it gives CASSPAPANYGYTF.

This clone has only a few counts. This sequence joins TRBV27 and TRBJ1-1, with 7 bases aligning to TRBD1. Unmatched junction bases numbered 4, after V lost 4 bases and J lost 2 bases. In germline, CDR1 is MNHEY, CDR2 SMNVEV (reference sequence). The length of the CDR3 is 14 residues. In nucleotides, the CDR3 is TGTGCCAGCAGTTCCGGGACAGCAAACACTGAAGCTTTCTTT. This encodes CASSSGTANTEAFF.

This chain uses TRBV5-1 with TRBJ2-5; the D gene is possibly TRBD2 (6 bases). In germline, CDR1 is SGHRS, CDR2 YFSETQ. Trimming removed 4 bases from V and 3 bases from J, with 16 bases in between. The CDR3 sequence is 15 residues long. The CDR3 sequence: CASSGGWGAEETQYF. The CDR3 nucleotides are TGCGCCAGCAGCGGGGGGTGGGGCGCGGAAGAGACCCAGTACTTC.

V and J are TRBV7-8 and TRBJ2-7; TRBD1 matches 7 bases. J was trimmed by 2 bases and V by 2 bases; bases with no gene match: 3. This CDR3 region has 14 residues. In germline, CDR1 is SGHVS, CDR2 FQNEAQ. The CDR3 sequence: CASSLRTGTYEQYF. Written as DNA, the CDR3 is TGTGCCAGCAGCTTACGGACAGGAACCTACGAGCAGTACTTC.

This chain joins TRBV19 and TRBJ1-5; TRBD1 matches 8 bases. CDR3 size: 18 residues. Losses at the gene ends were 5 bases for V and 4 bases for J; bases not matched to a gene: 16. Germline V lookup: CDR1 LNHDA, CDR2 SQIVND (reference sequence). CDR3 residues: CASSPPRGRLFVNQPQHF. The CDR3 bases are TGTGCCAGTAGTCCCCCCAGGGGGCGCCTCTTTGTAAATCAGCCCCAGCATTTT.

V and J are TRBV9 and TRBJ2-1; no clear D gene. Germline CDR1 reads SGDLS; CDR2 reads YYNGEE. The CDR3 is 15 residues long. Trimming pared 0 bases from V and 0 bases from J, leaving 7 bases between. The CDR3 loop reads CASSVALLSYNEQFF. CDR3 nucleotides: TGTGCCAGCAGCGTAGCTCTCCTCTCCTACAATGAGCAGTTCTTC.

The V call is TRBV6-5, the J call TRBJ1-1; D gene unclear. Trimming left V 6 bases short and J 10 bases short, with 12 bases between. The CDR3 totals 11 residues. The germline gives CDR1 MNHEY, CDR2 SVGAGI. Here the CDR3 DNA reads TGTGCCAGCAGGGACGGACTGAGAGCTTTCTTT. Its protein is CASRDGLRAFF.

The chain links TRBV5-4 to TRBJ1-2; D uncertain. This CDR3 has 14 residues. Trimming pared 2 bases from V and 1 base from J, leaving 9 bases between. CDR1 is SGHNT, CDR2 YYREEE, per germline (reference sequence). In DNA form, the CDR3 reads TGTGCCAGCAGCTTTATAAACATTAACTATGGCTACACCTTC. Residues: CASSFININYGYTF.

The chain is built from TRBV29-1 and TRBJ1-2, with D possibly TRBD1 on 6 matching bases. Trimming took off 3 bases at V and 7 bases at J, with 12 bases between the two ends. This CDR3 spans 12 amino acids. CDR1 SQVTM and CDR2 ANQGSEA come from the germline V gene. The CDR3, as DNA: TGCAGCGTTGAGTCAGGGGCCGGTGGCTACACCTTC. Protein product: CSVESGAGGYTF.

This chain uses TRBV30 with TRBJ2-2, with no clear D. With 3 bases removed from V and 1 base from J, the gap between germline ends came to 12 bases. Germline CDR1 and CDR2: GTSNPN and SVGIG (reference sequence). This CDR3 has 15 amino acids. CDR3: CAWSLTPMNTGELFF. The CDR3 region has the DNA TGTGCCTGGAGCCTAACTCCCATGAACACCGGGGAGCTGTTTTTT.

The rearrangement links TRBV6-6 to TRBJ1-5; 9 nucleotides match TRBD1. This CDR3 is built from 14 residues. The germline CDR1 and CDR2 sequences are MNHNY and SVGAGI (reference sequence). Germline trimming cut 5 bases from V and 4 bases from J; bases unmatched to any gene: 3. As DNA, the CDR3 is TGTGCCAGCAGTCCGGGACAGGGAAATCAGCCCCAGCATTTT. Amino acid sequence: CASSPGQGNQPQHF.

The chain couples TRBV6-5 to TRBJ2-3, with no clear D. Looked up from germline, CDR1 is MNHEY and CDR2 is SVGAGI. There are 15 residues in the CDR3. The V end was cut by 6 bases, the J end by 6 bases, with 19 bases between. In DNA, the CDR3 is TGTGCCAGCAGCCGTATTCCCATGGGCGCGGATACGCAGTATTTT. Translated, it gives CASSRIPMGADTQYF.

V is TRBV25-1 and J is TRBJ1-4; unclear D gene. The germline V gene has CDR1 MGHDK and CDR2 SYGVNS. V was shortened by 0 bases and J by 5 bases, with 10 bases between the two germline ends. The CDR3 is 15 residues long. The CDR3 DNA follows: TGTGCCAGCAGTGAATACAGCTATCAGAATGAAAAACTGTTTTTT. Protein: CASSEYSYQNEKLFF.